This note documents a single T cell receptor beta chain sequence. This sample was included in a study of cytomegalovirus exposure and HLA in healthy donors. This CDR3 is built from 13 residues. V was shortened by 6 bases and J by 5 bases, with 13 bases between the two germline ends. Germline V gene sequence: CDR1 ENHRY, CDR2 SYGVKD. PCR primers comprised 60 Vbeta and 13 Jbeta primers. In the original processing: Among the unique TCR beta chains that a later analysis counted, some 73 million in all, approximately 12 million were shared. Sequencing used immunoSEQ multiplex PCR; TCRdb keeps in-frame clones, though not all of them. D and trimming were read from the DNA, whereas the V and J calls and clone size are those reported in that table. Among fewer than 200,000 clones listed, 80% were seen once.

Sequenced input: PBMCs. This clonotype originated in a boy younger than 18 in good health and CMV-seronegative. This chain uses TRBV10-3 with TRBJ1-1; D not certain. In DNA form, the CDR3 reads TGTGCCATCAGCCCCGAGGTGCGAACTGAAGCTTTCTTT. Translation gives CAISPEVRTEAFF.